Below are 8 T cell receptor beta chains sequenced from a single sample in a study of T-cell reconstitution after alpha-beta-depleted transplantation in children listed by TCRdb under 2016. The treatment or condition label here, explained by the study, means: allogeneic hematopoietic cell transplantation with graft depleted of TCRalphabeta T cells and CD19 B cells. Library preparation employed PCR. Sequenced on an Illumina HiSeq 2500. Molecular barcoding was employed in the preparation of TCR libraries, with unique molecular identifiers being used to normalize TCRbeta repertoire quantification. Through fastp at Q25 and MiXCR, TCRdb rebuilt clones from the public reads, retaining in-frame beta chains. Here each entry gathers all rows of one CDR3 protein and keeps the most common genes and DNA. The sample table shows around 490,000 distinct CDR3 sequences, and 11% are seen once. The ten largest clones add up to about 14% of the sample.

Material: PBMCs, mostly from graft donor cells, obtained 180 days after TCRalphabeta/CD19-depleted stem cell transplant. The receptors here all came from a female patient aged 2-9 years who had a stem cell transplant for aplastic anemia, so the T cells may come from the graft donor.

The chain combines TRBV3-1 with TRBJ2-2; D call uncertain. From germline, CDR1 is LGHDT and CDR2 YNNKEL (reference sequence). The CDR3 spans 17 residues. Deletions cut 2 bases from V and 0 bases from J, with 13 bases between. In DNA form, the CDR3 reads TGTGCCAGCAGCCAATTTGTTCCAGGTGCGAACACCGGGGAGCTGTTTTTT. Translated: CASSQFVPGANTGELFF. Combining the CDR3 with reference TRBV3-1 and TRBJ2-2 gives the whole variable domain DTAVSQTPKYLVTQMGNDKSIKCEQNLGHDTMYWYKQDSKKFLKIMFSYNNKELIINETVPNRFSPKSPDKAHLNLHINSLELGDSAVYFCASSQFVPGANTGELFFGEGSRLTVL.

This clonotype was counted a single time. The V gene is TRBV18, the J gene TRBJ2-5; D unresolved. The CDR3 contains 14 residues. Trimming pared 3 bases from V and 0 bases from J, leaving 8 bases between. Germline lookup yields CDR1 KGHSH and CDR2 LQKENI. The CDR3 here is CASSPSTNQETQYF. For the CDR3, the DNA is TGTGCCAGCTCACCTTCAACAAACCAAGAGACCCAGTACTTC.

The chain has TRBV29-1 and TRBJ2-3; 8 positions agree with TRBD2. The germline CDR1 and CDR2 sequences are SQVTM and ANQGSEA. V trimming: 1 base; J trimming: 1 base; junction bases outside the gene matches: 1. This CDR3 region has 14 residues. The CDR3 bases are TGCAGCGTTGAAGGGCGGGGGGGCACAGATACGCAGTATTTT. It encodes CSVEGRGGTDTQYF.

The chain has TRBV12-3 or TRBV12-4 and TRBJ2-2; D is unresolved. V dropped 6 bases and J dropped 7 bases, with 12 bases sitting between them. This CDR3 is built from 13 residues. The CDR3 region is CASSSPGFGELFF. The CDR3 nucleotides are TGTGCCAGCAGCTCGCCTGGGTTCGGGGAGCTGTTTTTT.

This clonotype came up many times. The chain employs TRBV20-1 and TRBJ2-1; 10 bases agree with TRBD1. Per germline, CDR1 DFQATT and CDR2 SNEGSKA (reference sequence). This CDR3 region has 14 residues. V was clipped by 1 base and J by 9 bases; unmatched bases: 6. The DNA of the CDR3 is TGCAGTGCTAGAGGGACAGGGGGTGTTGGTGAGCAGTTCTTC. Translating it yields CSARGTGGVGEQFF.

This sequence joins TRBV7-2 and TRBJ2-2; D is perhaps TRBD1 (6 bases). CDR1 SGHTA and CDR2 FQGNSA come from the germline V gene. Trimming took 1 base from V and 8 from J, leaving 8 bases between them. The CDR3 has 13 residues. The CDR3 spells CASSLEGHGELFF. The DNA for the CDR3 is TGTGCCAGCAGCTTAGAGGGACATGGGGAGCTGTTTTTT.

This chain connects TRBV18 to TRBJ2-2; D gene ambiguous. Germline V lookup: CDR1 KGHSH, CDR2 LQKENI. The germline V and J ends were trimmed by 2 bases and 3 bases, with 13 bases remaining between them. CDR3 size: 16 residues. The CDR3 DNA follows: TGTGCCAGCTCACCAAGAGCCCCTGGGCACACCGGGGAGCTGTTTTTT. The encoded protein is CASSPRAPGHTGELFF.

CDR3 protein: CASSLYSGAPYQETQYF. The DNA of the CDR3 is TGTGCCAGCAGCTTATACTCGGGAGCCCCGTACCAAGAGACCCAGTACTTC. J is TRBJ2-5 and V is TRBV13; possibly TRBD2 for D (6 bases). V was shortened by 2 bases and J by 0 bases, with 16 bases between the two germline ends. Germline values: CDR1 PRHDT, CDR2 FYEKMQ (reference sequence). The CDR3 is 17 residues long. Full variable domain (missing parts from reference TRBV13 and TRBJ2-5): AAGVIQSPRHLIKEKRETATLKCYPIPRHDTVYWYQQGPGQDPQFLISFYEKMQSDKGSIPDRFSAQQFSDYHSELNMSSLELGDSALYFCASSLYSGAPYQETQYFGPGTRLLVL.